This T cell receptor (beta chain) stems from a study of lymphopenia after photon versus proton radiotherapy (dated by TCRdb to about 2019). In terms of the full investigation: In patients with gastrointestinal tumors who developed high-grade lymphopenia, the study compared the immunological effects of photon radiation therapy with those of proton radiation therapy. The goal of the study was to characterize the differences between the two radiation modalities in how they affect the immune system. The approximately 20 patients in the cohort had gastrointestinal tumors, were treated with either photon or proton therapy, and subsequently developed lymphopenia.

The CDR3 holds 16 amino acids from the cysteine to the phenylalanine. The read is trimmed to its CDR3 DNA, 48 bases read in frame from base 1. Trimming takes 0 bases off V and 3 bases off J; junction bases not matched to a gene: 6. CDR1 SGHRS and CDR2 YFSETQ are derived from the germline V gene. Library method: the immunoSEQ multiplex PCR assay. T cell repertoires were profiled by deep sequencing of rearranged TCR beta loci, alongside multiparametric flow cytometry. The source is immuneACCESS, and TCRdb retained only in-frame sequences with V and J called. Part of the clones is not carried over; for the studies checked, unresolved V genes explain less than half of this, and the remainder is unexplained. The sample table holds approximately 150,000 clones, of which about nine tenths were seen once. The top ten clones comprise approximately 4.8% of the sample. What the authors observed across the whole study: Relative stability during treatment was observed in proton-treated patients, whereas loss of naive T cells and TCR diversity and gain of effector/memory populations were observed in photon-treated patients. The survival association was assessed only in patients who died, and better survival with proton therapy was presented by the authors as a possibility rather than a demonstrated result. Across the cohort, among patients who died, a greater drop in TCR diversity after the nadir was inversely correlated with overall survival time. After the lymphocyte count nadir, repertoires from photon-treated patients showed oligoclonal expansion, particularly of CD8+ Temra cells, and this expansion drove the decline in diversity.

As concerns this clone: Its antigen target is currently unknown. Base-call qualities are not available, and no considerably larger clone is one nucleotide away.

This receptor was taken from a man in his fifties with gastric cancer. The chain is made from TRBV5-1 and TRBJ2-1; 7 of the junction bases match TRBD1. The material sequenced was peripheral blood, taken from a patient treated with photon-based radiotherapy. The CDR3 here reads CASSLDWDSYYNEQFF. The DNA is as follows: TGCGCCAGCAGCTTGGACTGGGACAGCTACTACAATGAGCAGTTCTTC.